These 2 T cell receptor beta chains were all obtained from the same sample, sequenced in a study of long-term antiretroviral therapy in people with HIV. The assay, immunoSEQ v3.0, was run at survey level. The data were produced by immunoSEQ multiplex PCR, yet TCRdb's version contains in-frame clones alone and is incomplete. The profile covers about 35,000 clones, with less than 90% appearing a single time and 6.2% taken by the ten largest. Sequencing was performed on unsorted PBMCs, taken 1 year after starting antiretroviral therapy. The source of these receptors is a man between 18 and 29 years old with HIV.

This chain connects TRBV7-6 to TRBJ2-7; D might be TRBD1 or TRBD2, each matching 5 bases. V shed 3 bases and J shed 0 bases, with 9 bases lying between them. From germline, CDR1 is SGHVS and CDR2 FNYEAQ. This CDR3 has 14 amino acids. CDR3 DNA: TGTGCCAGCAGCTTCGGGACCCACTCCTACGAGCAGTACTTC. Translated: CASSFGTHSYEQYF.

This clone was counted between two and nine times. CDR3 bases: TGCGCCAGCAGCCAAGGGCTAGAGGGAGATACGCAGTATTTT. The encoded protein is CASSQGLEGDTQYF. The rearrangement joins TRBV4-3 to TRBJ2-3; a possible D gene is TRBD2 (5 bases). Germline V gives CDR1 LGHNA, CDR2 YSLEER. The V and J ends lost 1 base and 5 bases respectively, with 10 bases between them. The CDR3 length is 14 residues.